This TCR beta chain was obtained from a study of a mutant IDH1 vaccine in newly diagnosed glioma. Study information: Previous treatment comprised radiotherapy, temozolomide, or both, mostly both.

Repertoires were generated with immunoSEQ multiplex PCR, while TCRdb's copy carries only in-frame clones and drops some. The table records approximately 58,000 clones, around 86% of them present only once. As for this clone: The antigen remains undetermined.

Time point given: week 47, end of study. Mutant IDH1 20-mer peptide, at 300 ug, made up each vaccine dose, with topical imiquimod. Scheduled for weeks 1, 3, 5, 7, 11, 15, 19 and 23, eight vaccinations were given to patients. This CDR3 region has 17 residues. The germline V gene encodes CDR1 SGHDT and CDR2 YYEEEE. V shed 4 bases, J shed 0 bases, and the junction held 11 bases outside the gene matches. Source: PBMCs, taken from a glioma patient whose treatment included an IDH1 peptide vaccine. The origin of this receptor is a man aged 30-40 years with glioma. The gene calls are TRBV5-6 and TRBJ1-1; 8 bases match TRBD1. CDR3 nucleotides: TGTGCCAGCAGCCCGCTCGGACAGGGCTTGCTGAACACTGAAGCTTTCTTT. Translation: CASSPLGQGLLNTEAFF.